The 5 T cell receptor beta chains presented below share a single source sample, sequenced in a study of spatial heterogeneity in lung cancer. In TCRdb, the 5' RACE reads were re-called with MiXCR into one record per CDR3 protein. The sample carries more than 20,000 distinct CDR3 sequences, about 5.6% recorded once. Specified time point: sample taken at primary tumor resection. The input for sequencing was PBMCs, taken at surgery. The origin of the receptors is a male donor with early-stage non-small cell lung cancer.

This clonotype was observed many times. V usage is TRBV27 and J usage is TRBJ2-1; D gene uncertain. The V and J ends lost 3 bases and 10 bases respectively, with 7 bases between them. The CDR3 covers 11 residues. Germline loops: CDR1 MNHEY, CDR2 SMNVEV (reference sequence). The CDR3 spells CASSFYSEQFF. The CDR3 nucleotides read TGTGCCAGCAGTTTTTACAGCGAGCAGTTCTTC.

Ten or more counts support this clonotype. V usage is TRBV3-1 and J usage is TRBJ2-4; 11 nucleotides line up with TRBD2. The ends lost 3 bases at V and 9 bases at J; junction bases unmatched: 10. From germline, CDR1 is LGHDT and CDR2 YNNKEL (reference sequence). The CDR3 is 16 amino acids. CDR3 loop: CASSHQASGRLGIQYF. Written as DNA, the CDR3 is TGTGCCAGCAGCCACCAGGCTAGCGGGAGGCTCGGCATTCAGTACTTC.

This clonotype was seen repeatedly, ten times or more. The chain carries TRBV20-1 and TRBJ2-7, with D perhaps matching TRBD2 (6 bases). V gave up 3 bases and J gave up 3 bases, with 12 bases separating them. From germline, CDR1 is DFQATT and CDR2 SNEGSKA (reference sequence). This CDR3 has 13 amino acids. For the CDR3, the DNA is TGCAGTGCTAGCGCGGGACTGTACTACGAGCAGTACTTC. Its translation: CSASAGLYYEQYF.

A few counts support this clonotype. This chain joins TRBV2 and TRBJ1-2; tentative D call: TRBD1 (5 bases). The V gene's germline CDR1 is SNHLY and CDR2 FYNNEI. V was pared by 7 bases and J by 2 bases, with 14 bases between. The CDR3 sequence is 14 residues long. CDR3: CASNGQGGNYGYTF. In DNA, the CDR3 is TGTGCCAGCAATGGACAAGGCGGCAACTATGGCTACACCTTC. Using reference TRBV2 and TRBJ1-2 for the parts outside the CDR3, the full variable domain is EPEVTQTPSHQVTQMGQEVILRCVPISNHLYFYWYRQILGQKVEFLVSFYNNEISEKSEIFDDQFSVERPDGSNFTLKIRSTKLEDSAMYFCASNGQGGNYGYTFGSGTRLTVV.

This clonotype has at least ten counts. The chain employs TRBV20-1 and TRBJ2-5; 11 bases agree with TRBD2. CDR3 length: 16 amino acids. Trimming took 5 bases from V and 6 from J; bases not matched to a gene: 14. Germline V gene data show CDR1 as DFQATT and CDR2 as SNEGSKA (reference sequence). The DNA for the CDR3 is TGCAGTGCTGGACTACCGGGACTAGCGGCAAAGAAGACCCAGTACTTC. As protein: CSAGLPGLAAKKTQYF.